Included here is one TCR beta chain sequence, with context. Trimming took 2 bases from V and 11 from J; bases not matched to a gene: 12. This CDR3 has 15 amino acids. Germline CDR1 and CDR2: SGHTA and FQGNSA. The sample belongs to a study of blood T cell repertoires in COVID-19. Authors' analysis steps: Quantification of nucleated cells was approximated via reference gene primer amplification. Libraries were prepared by immunoSEQ multiplex PCR; TCRdb keeps only in-frame clonotypes and omits some of them. The DNA was the basis for D and trimming; V, J and clone size are from that table. The sample lists about 120,000 clones; about 89% were seen once.

The TCR sequence derives from an older woman with COVID-19, enrolled during active disease. V gene TRBV7-2 combines with J gene TRBJ2-4; 7 bases line up with TRBD1. Sequenced: peripheral blood. The CDR3, as DNA: TGTGCCAGCAGCTTATCGGGACAGAGCTACGTGGTTCAGTACTTC. Amino acid sequence: CASSLSGQSYVVQYF.